A single T cell receptor beta chain is shown here with its context. Germline CDR1 is SNHLY and CDR2 is FYNNEI. This CDR3 is built from 12 residues. Trimming cost V 4 bases and J 7 bases, with 7 bases left between them. These data belong to a study of PD-L1 blockade in urothelial cancer. Assay used: immunoSEQ multiplex PCR; TCRdb lists only in-frame clones, some missing. The sample has 35,000 to 45,000 clones, 91% seen once. Stated time point: peripheral blood 6 weeks after treatment start. The source of this sequence is a man between 65 and 80 years old with urothelial cancer. The rearrangement uses TRBV2 and TRBJ1-4; unclear D gene. This sample comprised PBMCs, obtained around atezolizumab (anti-PD-L1) treatment. In DNA, the CDR3 is TGTGCCAGCAGTGCAAATAGTGAAAAACTGTTTTTT. Translated: CASSANSEKLFF.